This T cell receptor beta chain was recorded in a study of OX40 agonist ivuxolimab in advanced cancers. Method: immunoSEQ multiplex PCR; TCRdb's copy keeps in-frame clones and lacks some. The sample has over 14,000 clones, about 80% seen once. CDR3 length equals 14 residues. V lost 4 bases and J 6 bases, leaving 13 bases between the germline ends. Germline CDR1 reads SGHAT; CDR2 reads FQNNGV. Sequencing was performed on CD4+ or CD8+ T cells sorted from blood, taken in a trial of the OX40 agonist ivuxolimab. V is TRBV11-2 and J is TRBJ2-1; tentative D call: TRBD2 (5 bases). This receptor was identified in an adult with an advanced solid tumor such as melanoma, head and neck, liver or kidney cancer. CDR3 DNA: TGTGCCAGCAGCTACGGACTCGTGGGCAATGAGCAGTTCTTC. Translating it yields CASSYGLVGNEQFF.